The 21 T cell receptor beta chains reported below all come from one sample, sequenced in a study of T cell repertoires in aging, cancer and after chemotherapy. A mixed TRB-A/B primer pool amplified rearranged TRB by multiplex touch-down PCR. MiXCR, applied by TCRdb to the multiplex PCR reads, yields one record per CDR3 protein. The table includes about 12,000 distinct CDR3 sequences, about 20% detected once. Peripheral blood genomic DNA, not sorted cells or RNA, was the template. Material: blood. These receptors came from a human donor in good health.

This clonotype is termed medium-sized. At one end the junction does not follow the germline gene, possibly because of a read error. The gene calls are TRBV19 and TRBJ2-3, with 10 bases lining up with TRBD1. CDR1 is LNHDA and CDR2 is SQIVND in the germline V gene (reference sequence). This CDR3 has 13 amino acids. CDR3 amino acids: CASSISGTGVVSF. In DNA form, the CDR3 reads TGTGCCAGTAGTATCTCCGGGACAGGGGTTGTCAGTTTT.

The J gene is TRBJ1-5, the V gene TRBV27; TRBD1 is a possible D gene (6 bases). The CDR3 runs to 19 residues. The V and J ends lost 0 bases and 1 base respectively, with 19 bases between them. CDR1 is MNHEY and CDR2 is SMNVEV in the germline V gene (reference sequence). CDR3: CASSLSTSQGKKSNQPQHF. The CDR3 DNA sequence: TGTGCCAGCAGTTTATCAACCTCTCAGGGGAAGAAGAGCAATCAGCCCCAGCATTTT.

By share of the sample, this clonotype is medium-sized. CDR3 nucleotides: TGTGCCAGCAGCTTAGGTTTCAGGGGGCGGACCGGGGAGCTGTTTTTT. Protein product: CASSLGFRGRTGELFF. The rearrangement joins TRBV7-6 to TRBJ2-2; 8 bases fit TRBD1. The CDR3 has 16 residues. V lost 1 base to trimming and J lost 5 bases; unmatched junction nucleotides: 6. Germline V gene data show CDR1 as SGHVS and CDR2 as FNYEAQ.

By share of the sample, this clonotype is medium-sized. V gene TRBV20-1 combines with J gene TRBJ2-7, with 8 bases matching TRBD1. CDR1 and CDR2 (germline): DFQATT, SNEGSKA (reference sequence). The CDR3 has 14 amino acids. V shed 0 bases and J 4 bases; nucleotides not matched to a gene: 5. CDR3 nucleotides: TGCAGTGCTAGAGAACCGACAGGGGCTTACGAGCAGTACTTC. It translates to CSAREPTGAYEQYF.

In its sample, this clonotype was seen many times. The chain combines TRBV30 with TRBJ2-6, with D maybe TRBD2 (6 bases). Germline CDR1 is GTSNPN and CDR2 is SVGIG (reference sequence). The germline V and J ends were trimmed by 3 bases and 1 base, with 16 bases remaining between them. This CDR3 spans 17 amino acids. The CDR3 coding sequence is TGTGCCTGGAGGGGACCGGGACTGACTTCTGGGGCCAACGTCCTGACTTTC. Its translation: CAWRGPGLTSGANVLTF. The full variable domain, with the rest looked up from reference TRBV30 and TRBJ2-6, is SQTIHQWPATLVQPVGSPLSLECTVEGTSNPNLYWYRQAAGRGLQLLFYSVGIGQISSEVPQNLSASRPQDRQFILSSKKLLLSDSGFYLCAWRGPGLTSGANVLTFGAGSRLTVL.

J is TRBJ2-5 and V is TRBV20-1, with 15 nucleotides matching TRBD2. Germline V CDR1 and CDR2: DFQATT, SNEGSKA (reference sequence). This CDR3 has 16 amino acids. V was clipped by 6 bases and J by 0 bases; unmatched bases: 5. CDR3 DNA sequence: TGCAGTGCAACGGGACTAGCGGGGGGAAACCAAGAGACCCAGTACTTC. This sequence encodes CSATGLAGGNQETQYF.

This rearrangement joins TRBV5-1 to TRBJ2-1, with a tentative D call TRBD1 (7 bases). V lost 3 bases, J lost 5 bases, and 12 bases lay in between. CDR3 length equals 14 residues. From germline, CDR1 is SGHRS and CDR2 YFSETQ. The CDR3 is CASSSQGGNNEQFF. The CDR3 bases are TGCGCCAGCAGCTCCCAGGGGGGTAACAATGAGCAGTTCTTC.

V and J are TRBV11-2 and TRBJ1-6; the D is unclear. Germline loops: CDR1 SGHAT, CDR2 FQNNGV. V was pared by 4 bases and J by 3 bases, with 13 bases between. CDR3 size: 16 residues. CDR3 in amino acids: CASSSNSGFYNSPLHF. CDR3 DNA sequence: TGTGCCAGCAGCTCGAACTCGGGGTTCTATAATTCACCCCTCCACTTT.

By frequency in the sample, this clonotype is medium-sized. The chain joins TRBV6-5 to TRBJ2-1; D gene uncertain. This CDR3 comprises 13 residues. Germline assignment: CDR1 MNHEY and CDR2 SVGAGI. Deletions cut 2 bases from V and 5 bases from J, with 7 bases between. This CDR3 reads CASSYVVDNEQFF. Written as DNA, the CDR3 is TGTGCCAGCAGTTACGTCGTCGACAATGAGCAGTTCTTC.

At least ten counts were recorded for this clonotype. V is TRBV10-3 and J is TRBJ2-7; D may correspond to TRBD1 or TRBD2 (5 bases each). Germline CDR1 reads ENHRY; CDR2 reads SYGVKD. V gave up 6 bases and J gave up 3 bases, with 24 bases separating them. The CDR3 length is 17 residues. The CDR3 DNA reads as TGTGCCATCAGCGAAGCACAAAGACAGCTTGGACTCTACGAGCAGTACTTC. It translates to CAISEAQRQLGLYEQYF.

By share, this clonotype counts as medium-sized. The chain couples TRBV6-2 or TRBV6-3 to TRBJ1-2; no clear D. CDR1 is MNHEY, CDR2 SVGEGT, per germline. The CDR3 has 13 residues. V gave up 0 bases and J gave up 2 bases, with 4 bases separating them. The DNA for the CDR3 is TGTGCCAGCAGTTACTCAGAAAACTATGGCTACACCTTC. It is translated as CASSYSENYGYTF.

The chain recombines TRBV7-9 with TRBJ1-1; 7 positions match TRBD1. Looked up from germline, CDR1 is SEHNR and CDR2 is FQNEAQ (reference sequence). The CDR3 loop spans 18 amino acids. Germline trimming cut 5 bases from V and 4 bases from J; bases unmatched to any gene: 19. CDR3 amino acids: CASSPWDSLFLESTEAFF. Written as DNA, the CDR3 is TGTGCCAGCAGCCCGTGGGACAGCCTCTTTCTTGAATCCACTGAAGCTTTCTTT.

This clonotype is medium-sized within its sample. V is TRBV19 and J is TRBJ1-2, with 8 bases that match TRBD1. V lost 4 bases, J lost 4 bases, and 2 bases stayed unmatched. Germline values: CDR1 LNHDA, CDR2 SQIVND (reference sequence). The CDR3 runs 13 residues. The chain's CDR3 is CASSKQGVYGYTF. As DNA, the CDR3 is TGTGCCAGTAGTAAACAGGGGGTCTATGGCTACACCTTC. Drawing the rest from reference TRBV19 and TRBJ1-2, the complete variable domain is DGGITQSPKYLFRKEGQNVTLSCEQNLNHDAMYWYRQDPGQGLRLIYYSQIVNDFQKGDIAEGYSVSREKKESFPLTVTSAQKNPTAFYLCASSKQGVYGYTFGSGTRLTVV.

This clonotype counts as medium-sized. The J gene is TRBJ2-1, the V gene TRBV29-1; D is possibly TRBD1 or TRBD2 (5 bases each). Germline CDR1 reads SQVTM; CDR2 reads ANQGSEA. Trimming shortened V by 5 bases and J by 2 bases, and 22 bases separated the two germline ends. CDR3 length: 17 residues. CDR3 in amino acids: CSVQRFPGRRTYNEQFF. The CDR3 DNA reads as TGCAGCGTTCAGCGTTTTCCGGGACGGAGGACCTACAATGAGCAGTTCTTC.

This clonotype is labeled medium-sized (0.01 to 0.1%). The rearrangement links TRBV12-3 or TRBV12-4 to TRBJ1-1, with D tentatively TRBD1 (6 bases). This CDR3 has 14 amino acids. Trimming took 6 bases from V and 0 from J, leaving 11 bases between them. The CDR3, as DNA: TGTGCCAGCAGGCCTACAGGGATGAACACTGAAGCTTTCTTT. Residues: CASRPTGMNTEAFF.

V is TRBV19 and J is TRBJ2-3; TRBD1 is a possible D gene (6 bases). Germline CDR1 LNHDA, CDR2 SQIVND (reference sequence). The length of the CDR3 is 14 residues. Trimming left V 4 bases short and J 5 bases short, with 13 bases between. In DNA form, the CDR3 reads TGTGCCAGTAGTACCGACAGGACCGGAGATACGCAGTATTTT. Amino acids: CASSTDRTGDTQYF.

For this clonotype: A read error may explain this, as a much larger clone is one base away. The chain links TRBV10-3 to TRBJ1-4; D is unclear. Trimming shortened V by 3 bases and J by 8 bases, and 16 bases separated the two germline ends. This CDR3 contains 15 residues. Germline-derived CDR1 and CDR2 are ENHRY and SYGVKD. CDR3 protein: CAISDSGSGQEKLFF. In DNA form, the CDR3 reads TGTGCCATCAGTGATTCGGGGAGTGGGCAGGAAAAACTGTTTTTT.

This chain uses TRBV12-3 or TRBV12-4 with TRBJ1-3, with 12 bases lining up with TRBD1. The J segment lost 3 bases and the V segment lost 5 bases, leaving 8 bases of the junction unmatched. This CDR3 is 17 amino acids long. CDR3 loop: CASSVHGTGGFGNTIYF. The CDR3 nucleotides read TGTGCCAGCAGTGTCCACGGGACAGGGGGCTTTGGAAACACCATATATTTT.

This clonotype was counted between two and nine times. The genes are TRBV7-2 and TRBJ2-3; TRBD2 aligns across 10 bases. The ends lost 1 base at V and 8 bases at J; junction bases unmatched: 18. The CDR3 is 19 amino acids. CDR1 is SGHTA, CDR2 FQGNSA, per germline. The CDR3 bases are TGTGCCAGCAGCTTAGTCCCACTGGGAAGCGGGGGGGCCGGCGGTACGCAGTATTTT. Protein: CASSLVPLGSGGAGGTQYF. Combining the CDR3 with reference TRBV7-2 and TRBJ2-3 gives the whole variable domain GAGVSQSPSNKVTEKGKDVELRCDPISGHTALYWYRQSLGQGLEFLIYFQGNSAPDKSGLPSDRFSAERTGGSVSTLTIQRTQQEDSAVYLCASSLVPLGSGGAGGTQYFGPGTRLTVL.

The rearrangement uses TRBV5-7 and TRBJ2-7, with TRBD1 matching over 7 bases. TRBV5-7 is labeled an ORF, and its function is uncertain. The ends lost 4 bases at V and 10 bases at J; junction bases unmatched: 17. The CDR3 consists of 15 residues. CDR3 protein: CASSPLIGDSRGQYF. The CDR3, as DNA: TGTGCCAGCAGCCCACTCATCGGGGACAGCCGAGGACAGTACTTC.

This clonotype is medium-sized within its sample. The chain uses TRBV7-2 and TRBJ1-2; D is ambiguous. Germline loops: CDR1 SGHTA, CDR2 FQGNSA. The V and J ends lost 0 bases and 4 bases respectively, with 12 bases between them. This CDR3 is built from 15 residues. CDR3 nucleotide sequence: TGTGCCAGCAGCTTAGCAGGGCTGTCGGGCTATGGCTACACCTTC. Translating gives CASSLAGLSGYGYTF.